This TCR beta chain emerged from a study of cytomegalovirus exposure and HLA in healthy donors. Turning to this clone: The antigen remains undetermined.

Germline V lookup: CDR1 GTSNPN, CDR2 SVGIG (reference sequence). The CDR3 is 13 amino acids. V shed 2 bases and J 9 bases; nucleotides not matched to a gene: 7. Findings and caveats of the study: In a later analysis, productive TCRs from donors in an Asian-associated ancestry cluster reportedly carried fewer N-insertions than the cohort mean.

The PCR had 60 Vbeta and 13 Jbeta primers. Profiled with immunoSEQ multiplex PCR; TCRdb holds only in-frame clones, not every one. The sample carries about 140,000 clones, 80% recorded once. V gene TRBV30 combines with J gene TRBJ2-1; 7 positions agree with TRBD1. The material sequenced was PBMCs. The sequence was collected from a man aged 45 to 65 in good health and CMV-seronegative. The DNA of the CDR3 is TGTGCCTGGAGTTTAGGGGGCTCCGGTGAGCAGTTCTTC. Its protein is CAWSLGGSGEQFF.